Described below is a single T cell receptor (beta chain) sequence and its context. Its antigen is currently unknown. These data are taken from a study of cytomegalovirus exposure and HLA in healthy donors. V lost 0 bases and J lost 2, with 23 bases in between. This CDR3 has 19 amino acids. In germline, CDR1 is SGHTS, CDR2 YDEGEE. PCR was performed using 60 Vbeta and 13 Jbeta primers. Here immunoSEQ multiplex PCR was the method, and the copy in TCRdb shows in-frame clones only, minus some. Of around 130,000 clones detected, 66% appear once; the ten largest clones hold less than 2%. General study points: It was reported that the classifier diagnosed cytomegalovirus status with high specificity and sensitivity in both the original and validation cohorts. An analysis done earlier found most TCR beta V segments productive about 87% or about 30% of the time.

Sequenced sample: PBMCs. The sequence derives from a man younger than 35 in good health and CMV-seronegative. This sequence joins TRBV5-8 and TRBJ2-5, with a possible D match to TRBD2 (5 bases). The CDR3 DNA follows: TGTGCCAGCAGCTTGGTCGCTGGAGGCTTGTTCCCCCTACAAGAGACCCAGTACTTC. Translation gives CASSLVAGGLFPLQETQYF.